This T cell receptor (beta chain) emerged from a study of OX40 agonist ivuxolimab in advanced cancers. With regard to the full study: Ivuxolimab was a fully human IgG2 agonistic monoclonal antibody targeting the costimulatory receptor OX40 (CD134). Intravenous ivuxolimab was administered to patients every 2 weeks at six dose levels: 0.01, 0.1, 0.3, 1.5, 3 and 10 mg/kg. Among the 52 dose-escalation patients, around 19 had hepatocellular carcinoma, 15 or so melanoma, 9 renal cell carcinoma and 9 head and neck cancer. In the dose-escalation cohort, about four fifths of patients were male, and the mean age was 60 years with a range of roughly 20 to 80. Prior anti-PD-1, anti-PD-L1 or anti-CTLA-4 therapy was permitted, and checkpoint inhibitors had been received by less than 45% of dose-escalation patients. Partial responses occurred in three dose-escalation patients: two with cutaneous melanoma and one with hepatocellular carcinoma. Peripheral TCRbeta sequencing aimed to test whether ivuxolimab altered TCR sequence diversity and caused clonal T-cell expansion. The monotherapy dose-escalation portion (N ≈ 52 patients) of the phase I ivuxolimab trial is reported in the paper.

To sequence the TCRbeta CDR3 region, genomic DNA was isolated from the sorted cells. The immunoSEQ Assay was used to sequence the TCRbeta CDR3 regions. TCRdb obtained this table from immuneACCESS and retained in-frame rearrangements with V and J assigned. These tables miss some clones; where compared with another copy, unresolved V genes account for less than half of the shortfall, and the remainder is unexplained. This sample has around 50,000 clones in its table, and 70% to 90% of those were observed once. Of the sample, 0.5% to 0.65% is held by the ten largest clones. The CDR3 measures 14 amino acids from cysteine to phenylalanine. Only the CDR3 part of the read is kept: 42 bases, read in frame from the first base. V is cut back by 2 bases and J by 5 bases, with 2 bases in the junction unmatched. The germline V gene encodes CDR1 SEHNR and CDR2 FQNEAQ (reference sequence). Broad study findings and their caveats: In the 0.1-3.0 mg/kg groups, partial responders were among the patients with the lowest normalized peripheral clonal expansion, particularly in CD8+ T cells. After ivuxolimab, expanded clones were on average more numerous among CD8+ T cells than among CD4+ T cells. Low levels of normalized T-cell clonal expansion were also seen in some nonresponding patients. At doses from 0.1 to 3.0 mg/kg, clonal expansion was seen in both CD4+ and CD8+ blood T cells between baseline and week 6. The antigen specificity of the clonally expanded peripheral T cells was not determined.

This clone was detected once. Its cognate antigen has yet to be identified. The input lacks base qualities; no much larger clone sits a single base away. Patients with autoimmune disease history or receiving systemic immunosuppression were excluded from the trial. In every dose cohort, peripheral blood was drawn for TCR sequencing at baseline, cycle 4 day 1, and cycle 7 day 1. Samples were obtained from an open-label, multicenter, first-in-human phase I dose-escalation trial of ivuxolimab. Adults with locally advanced or metastatic melanoma, renal cell, hepatocellular, or head and neck squamous cell carcinoma were enrolled in the trial. Before TCR sequencing, CD4+ T cells and CD8+ T cells were sorted from peripheral blood as separate populations.

This sequence originates from an adult with an advanced solid tumor such as melanoma, head and neck, liver or kidney cancer. The rearrangement combines TRBV7-9 with TRBJ2-2; TRBD1 matches 7 bases in the middle. The source material was CD4+ or CD8+ T cells sorted from blood, sampled in a trial of the OX40 agonist ivuxolimab. The CDR3 loop reads CASSLKQGTGELFF. The nucleotide sequence reads as follows: TGTGCCAGCAGCTTAAAACAGGGGACCGGGGAGCTGTTTTTT.